The 14 T cell receptor beta chains given below trace back to one sample, sequenced in a study of response to subunit inactivated influenza vaccine. TCRdb used MiXCR to reprocess the RT-PCR reads, holding one entry per CDR3 protein. This sample has about 500,000 distinct CDR3 sequences, with 16% found just once. This material consisted of CD4+ T cells sorted from PBMCs, taken about 24 months after vaccination. The receptor source for this set is a man between 50 and 69 years old who received an inactivated influenza vaccine.

This clonotype was seen a few times. This chain connects TRBV11-2 to TRBJ2-1; D is uncertain. The CDR3 runs 13 residues. Germline V gene lookup returns CDR1 SGHAT and CDR2 FQNNGV. Trimming pared 3 bases from V and 2 bases from J, leaving 5 bases between. CDR3 nucleotides: TGTGCCAGCAGCTTTGATACCTACAATGAGCAGTTCTTC. Its translation is CASSFDTYNEQFF.

This clonotype came up a few times. CDR3 bases: TGCAGTGCTAGACCCGGGTCGGGCTCCTACGAGCAGTACTTC. Protein sequence: CSARPGSGSYEQYF. The chain is built from TRBV20-1 and TRBJ2-7; the D is unclear. Trimming stripped 2 bases from V and 0 bases from J, with 11 bases between. The length of the CDR3 is 14 residues. The V gene's germline CDR1 is DFQATT and CDR2 SNEGSKA (reference sequence).

The genes are TRBV20-1 and TRBJ2-3; 7 bases are a match to TRBD1. CDR1 and CDR2 from the germline V gene are DFQATT and SNEGSKA (reference sequence). The length of the CDR3 is 16 residues. The V gene end was trimmed by 7 bases and the J gene end by 1 base; junction bases not matched to a gene: 14. CDR3 residues: CSVPRGLDPRTDTQYF. The CDR3 bases are TGCAGTGTCCCAAGGGGGCTGGACCCGCGCACAGATACGCAGTATTTT.

The genes are TRBV6-7 and TRBJ2-3, with TRBD1 identical over 9 bases. TRBV6-7 is an ORF, and what it does is uncertain. This CDR3 is built from 15 residues. V shed 6 bases, J shed 0 bases, and the junction held 4 bases outside the gene matches. The CDR3 loop reads CASSPGQGSTDTQYF. The CDR3 region has the DNA TGTGCCAGCAGCCCCGGACAGGGGAGCACAGATACGCAGTATTTT.

This clonotype has only a few counts. The rearrangement uses TRBV10-3 and TRBJ1-6; D is uncertain. Deletions cut 4 bases from V and 5 bases from J, with 3 bases between. Germline CDR1 is ENHRY and CDR2 is SYGVKD. CDR3 length: 12 amino acids. The CDR3 loop is CAISAHNSPLHF. In DNA form, the CDR3 reads TGTGCCATCAGTGCTCATAATTCACCCCTCCACTTT.

This clonotype was observed a single time. A much larger clonotype is one base distant, so this may be a read error. The chain couples TRBV20-1 to TRBJ2-1, with 7 bases fitting TRBD2. The germline V gene encodes CDR1 DFQATT and CDR2 SNEGSKA (reference sequence). This CDR3 region has 14 residues. The CDR3 sequence: CCAKGLGYYNEQFF. The CDR3 DNA reads as TGCTGTGCTAAAGGACTAGGATACTACAATGAGCAGTTCTTC.

V and J are TRBV10-3 and TRBJ2-3; D is unresolved. Per the germline V gene, CDR1 is ENHRY and CDR2 is SYGVKD. CDR3 length equals 12 residues. The ends were cut back, 3 bases at V and 5 bases at J, with 6 bases in the middle. CDR3 sequence (DNA): TGTGCCATCAGTGATAAGGGAGATACGCAGTATTTT. Protein: CAISDKGDTQYF.

The chain links TRBV6-2 or TRBV6-3 to TRBJ1-6; the D is unclear. V was trimmed by 2 bases and J by 5 bases, leaving 7 bases between them. Per the germline V gene, CDR1 is MNHEY and CDR2 is SVGEGT. This CDR3 spans 14 amino acids. The CDR3 sequence is CASSYNTNNSPLHF. The CDR3 DNA sequence: TGTGCCAGCAGTTACAACACGAATAATTCACCCCTCCACTTT.

This clonotype was observed a handful of times. The genes are TRBV20-1 and TRBJ1-5; maybe TRBD1 (5 bases). The CDR3 contains 14 residues. Germline V gene lookup returns CDR1 DFQATT and CDR2 SNEGSKA (reference sequence). V lost 3 bases to trimming and J lost 2 bases, with 11 bases between them. The CDR3 nucleotides read TGCAGTGCTAGGTGGGGGACCGGCAATCAGCCCCAGCATTTT. This translates into CSARWGTGNQPQHF.

The genes are TRBV9 and TRBJ2-7, with 8 positions matching TRBD1. The CDR3 runs to 15 residues. Unmatched junction bases numbered 6, after V lost 0 bases and J lost 4 bases. Germline CDR1 is SGDLS and CDR2 is YYNGEE. CDR3 DNA sequence: TGTGCCAGCAGCGTAGATGGACAGGGTTGGTACGAGCAGTACTTC. It encodes CASSVDGQGWYEQYF.

The chain carries TRBV7-9 and TRBJ2-1, with D uncertain. The CDR3 is made up of 13 amino acids. The germline CDR1 and CDR2 sequences are SEHNR and FQNEAQ (reference sequence). V was trimmed by 3 bases and J by 6 bases, leaving 9 bases between them. In nucleotides, the CDR3 is TGTGCCAGCAGCTTGGACCCGGCCAATGAGCAGTTCTTC. Translating gives CASSLDPANEQFF.

The table lists this clonotype with a few counts. A much larger clone differs by one base, so this may be a read error. The V call is TRBV12-3 or TRBV12-4, the J call TRBJ1-5, with D hard to call. The better agreement between TRBJ2-3 and the DNA end casts doubt on the J call. This CDR3 contains 12 residues. The CDR3 spells CASSLGNQPQYF. CDR3 sequence (DNA): TGTGCCAGCAGTTTGGGGAATCAGCCCCAGTATTTT.

In this sample, this clonotype turned up many times. The CDR3 DNA reads as TGTGCCAGCAGCCAAAGGAGTGAAAAACTGTTTTTT. As protein: CASSQRSEKLFF. The gene calls are TRBV4-2 and TRBJ1-4; D call uncertain. CDR1 is LGHNA, CDR2 YNFKEQ, per germline. V was trimmed by 2 bases and J by 7 bases, leaving 5 bases between them. This CDR3 region has 12 residues.

The chain has TRBV4-3 and TRBJ1-1; D is possibly TRBD1 (6 bases). V was pared by 5 bases and J by 3 bases, with 13 bases between. Germline-derived CDR1 and CDR2 are LGHNA and YSLEER. The CDR3 is 14 residues long. The CDR3 region has the DNA TGCGCCAGCAGCAAAGGGCAGGGGCACACTGAAGCTTTCTTT. Its protein is CASSKGQGHTEAFF.